The 29 T cell receptor beta chains below come from one sample, sequenced in a study of response to subunit inactivated influenza vaccine (dated by TCRdb to the late 2010s). Library preparation employed RT-PCR. TCRdb records Illumina HiSeq 2500 as the sequencer. The public reads were quality trimmed at Q25 with fastp and then assembled into clones with MiXCR by TCRdb, keeping productive beta chains. Entries are consolidated by CDR3 protein sequence, retaining the most common genes and DNA. The sample table contains 650,000 to 800,000 distinct CDR3 sequences; only one count was recorded for about 15% of them. The ten largest clones take up 5.5% to 8% of the sample. Sample: PBMCs from blood, taken 14 days before vaccination. These TCRs come from a man aged 50 to 60 who received an inactivated influenza vaccine. Donor details come from another sample of the same person, matched by shared clones.

The genes are TRBV29-1 and TRBJ1-1; D is uncertain. V shed 4 bases and J shed 1 base, with 10 bases lying between them. The CDR3 has 13 amino acids. Per the germline V gene, CDR1 is SQVTM and CDR2 is ANQGSEA. The CDR3 DNA sequence: TGCAGCGTTGGCAACCTCCGGAACACTGAAGCTTTCTTT. Translation: CSVGNLRNTEAFF.

V usage is TRBV11-2 and J usage is TRBJ2-7; D is unresolved. CDR1 and CDR2 from the germline V gene are SGHAT and FQNNGV. V gave up 2 bases and J gave up 4 bases, with 12 bases separating them. CDR3 length equals 14 residues. This chain's CDR3 is CASSLNRGRYEQYF. The CDR3 DNA reads as TGTGCCAGCAGCTTAAATCGTGGACGGTACGAGCAGTACTTC.

This clonotype has more than one count but fewer than ten. The rearrangement uses TRBV5-1 and TRBJ2-1; 8 bases agree with TRBD1. Trimming removed 4 bases from V and 5 bases from J; junction bases left unmatched: 11. Germline V gene data show CDR1 as SGHRS and CDR2 as YFSETQ. The CDR3 consists of 16 residues. CDR3 coding DNA: TGCGCCAGCAGCCCGGGGACAGGTTCGCGAGACAATGAGCAGTTCTTC. This gives the protein CASSPGTGSRDNEQFF. Complete variable domain (other parts from reference TRBV5-1 and TRBJ2-1): KAGVTQTPRYLIKTRGQQVTLSCSPISGHRSVSWYQQTPGQGLQFLFEYFSETQRNKGNFPGRFSGRQFSNSRSEMNVSTLELGDSALYLCASSPGTGSRDNEQFFGPGTRLTVL.

This clonotype was counted a few times. The chain combines TRBV11-2 with TRBJ1-5; possibly TRBD1 for D (5 bases). Trimming removed 2 bases at V and 7 bases at J, with 9 bases between. The CDR3 loop spans 13 amino acids. The V gene's germline CDR1 is SGHAT and CDR2 FQNNGV. In DNA, the CDR3 is TGTGCCAGCAGCTTAAGCCCAGGGCAGCCCCAGCATTTT. Its translation is CASSLSPGQPQHF.

This clonotype was counted a few times. V gene TRBV2 combines with J gene TRBJ2-3, with D perhaps given as TRBD1 or TRBD2 (5 bases each). CDR1 is SNHLY, CDR2 FYNNEI, per germline. Trimming took off 6 bases at V and 3 bases at J, with 16 bases between the two ends. CDR3 size: 15 residues. CDR3 sequence (DNA): TGTGCCAGCAGCAAGTCCGGGGCTTGGACAGATACGCAGTATTTT. Encoded protein: CASSKSGAWTDTQYF.

The chain carries TRBV10-1 and TRBJ2-2, with D perhaps matching TRBD1 or TRBD2 (6 bases each). CDR1 and CDR2 from the germline V gene are WNHNN and SYGVQD (reference sequence). The CDR3 consists of 14 residues. V gave up 7 bases and J gave up 6 bases, with 15 bases separating them. CDR3 amino acids: CASKEGELAGELFF. CDR3 nucleotides: TGCGCCAGCAAGGAGGGGGAGTTGGCCGGGGAGCTGTTTTTT.

The chain links TRBV20-1 to TRBJ2-7; D may correspond to TRBD1 or TRBD2 (5 bases each). Germline V gene data show CDR1 as DFQATT and CDR2 as SNEGSKA (reference sequence). This CDR3 is built from 12 residues. The CDR3 reads CSGARDFYEQYF. CDR3 DNA sequence: TGCAGCGGGGCAAGGGATTTCTACGAGCAGTACTTC.

This clonotype was detected many times. The chain combines TRBV19 with TRBJ2-2, with D hard to call. This CDR3 spans 13 amino acids. In germline, CDR1 is LNHDA, CDR2 SQIVND (reference sequence). V was trimmed by 5 bases and J by 10 bases, leaving 14 bases between them. Written as DNA, the CDR3 is TGTGCCAGTAGTGATACCAACCACCAGGAGCTGTTTTTT. Translated: CASSDTNHQELFF.

The V and J genes are TRBV2 and TRBJ1-5; D gene unclear. V was trimmed by 5 bases and J by 5 bases, leaving 16 bases between them. The germline V gene has CDR1 SNHLY and CDR2 FYNNEI. The CDR3 has 15 residues. The CDR3 sequence is CASSLLRMRDQPQHF. The CDR3 DNA reads TGTGCCAGCAGTCTCCTACGGATGCGGGATCAGCCCCAGCATTTT.

This clonotype has more than one count but fewer than ten. V is TRBV10-3 and J is TRBJ2-7; 9 bases map to TRBD1. V lost 0 bases and J lost 3; bases outside the gene matches: 6. This CDR3 comprises 16 residues. Per germline, CDR1 ENHRY and CDR2 SYGVKD. CDR3 sequence: CAISESMTGGGYEQYF. Written as DNA, the CDR3 is TGTGCCATCAGTGAGTCGATGACAGGGGGGGGCTACGAGCAGTACTTC.

This clonotype has just a few counts. The CDR3 loop is CASSRIPGSTDTQYF. For the CDR3, the DNA is TGTGCCAGCAGCCGAATTCCGGGGAGCACAGATACGCAGTATTTT. The J gene is TRBJ2-3, the V gene TRBV3-1, with D tentatively TRBD2 (5 bases). This CDR3 comprises 15 residues. Trimming stripped 4 bases from V and 0 bases from J, with 11 bases between. Germline V lookup: CDR1 LGHDT, CDR2 YNNKEL (reference sequence).

Only a few counts were recorded for this clonotype. The rearrangement joins TRBV7-9 to TRBJ2-1; 8 bases map to TRBD1. Germline CDR1 is SEHNR and CDR2 is FQNEAQ (reference sequence). The CDR3 is 16 amino acids. The V segment lost 2 bases and the J segment 4 bases; nucleotides outside the gene matches: 7. CDR3 sequence: CASSLWHRGKYNEQFF. CDR3 DNA sequence: TGTGCCAGCAGCTTATGGCACAGGGGGAAGTACAATGAGCAGTTCTTC.

The rearrangement uses TRBV5-1 and TRBJ2-1; 9 positions match TRBD2. In germline, CDR1 is SGHRS, CDR2 YFSETQ. CDR3 length: 13 amino acids. V lost 3 bases to trimming and J lost 10 bases; unmatched junction nucleotides: 5. The CDR3 here is CASSSGLAGEQFF. The DNA for the CDR3 is TGCGCCAGCAGCTCGGGACTAGCAGGCGAGCAGTTCTTC.

In this sample, this clonotype turned up a few times. The chain has TRBV5-5 and TRBJ2-5; D is uncertain. The germline V gene encodes CDR1 SGHKS and CDR2 YYEKEE (reference sequence). The ends were cut back, 4 bases at V and 7 bases at J, with 17 bases in the middle. There are 14 residues in the CDR3. In nucleotides, the CDR3 is TGTGCCAGCAGCCTGACTTGGCCCTCAGGGACCCAGTACTTC. Amino acids: CASSLTWPSGTQYF.

The table lists this clonotype with many counts. The chain is built from TRBV2 and TRBJ2-3; 10 bases are shared with TRBD1. With 4 bases clipped from V and 5 bases from J, the junction kept 3 bases outside the gene matches. The CDR3 sequence is 14 residues long. Per germline, CDR1 SNHLY and CDR2 FYNNEI. CDR3 loop: CASSGQGAGDTQYF. CDR3 in DNA: TGTGCCAGCAGTGGACAGGGGGCAGGAGATACGCAGTATTTT.

This clonotype appeared a few times. V gene TRBV6-2 or TRBV6-3 combines with J gene TRBJ1-5; D is uncertain. Germline V lookup: CDR1 MNHEY, CDR2 SVGEGT. The CDR3 loop spans 13 amino acids. Trimming stripped 2 bases from V and 7 bases from J, with 9 bases between. CDR3 DNA sequence: TGTGCCAGCAGTTACCACACCGGCCAGCCCCAGCATTTT. It codes for CASSYHTGQPQHF.

A few counts support this clonotype. The V call is TRBV12-3 or TRBV12-4, the J call TRBJ2-2, with D unresolved. The CDR3 consists of 14 residues. The germline V and J ends were trimmed by 5 bases and 0 bases, with 7 bases remaining between them. The CDR3 loop reads CASSDRPNTGELFF. The CDR3 DNA is TGTGCCAGCAGTGACCGGCCGAACACCGGGGAGCTGTTTTTT.

V and J are TRBV7-9 and TRBJ2-2, with 8 positions matching TRBD2. The CDR3 covers 16 residues. Trimming removed 7 bases from V and 1 base from J; junction bases left unmatched: 8. The germline V gene has CDR1 SEHNR and CDR2 FQNEAQ (reference sequence). CDR3 region: CASTESGGQNTGELFF. CDR3 in DNA: TGTGCCAGCACTGAGAGCGGGGGACAGAACACCGGGGAGCTGTTTTTT.

As concerns this clonotype: Its ends do not fully match the called genes, so a read error is possible. The chain recombines TRBV5-5 with TRBJ2-7; either TRBD1 or TRBD2 may supply D (5 bases each). CDR1 SGHKS and CDR2 YYEKEE come from the germline V gene (reference sequence). The CDR3 loop spans 15 amino acids. CDR3 DNA: TGTGCCAGCAGCACCGAAGGGACGGGATACTCCGAGCAGCACTTC. This encodes CASSTEGTGYSEQHF.

The chain combines TRBV5-6 with TRBJ1-1, with no clear D. The germline CDR1 and CDR2 sequences are SGHDT and YYEEEE. The germline V and J ends were trimmed by 2 bases and 5 bases, with 7 bases remaining between them. The CDR3 length is 12 residues. The CDR3 DNA follows: TGTGCCAGCAGCTTTCCTGGGACTGAAGCTTTCTTT. Translated: CASSFPGTEAFF.

This clonotype was recorded at least ten times. The chain is built from TRBV20-1 and TRBJ1-5; D call uncertain. With 3 bases removed from V and 6 bases from J, the gap between germline ends came to 12 bases. Germline V gene data show CDR1 as DFQATT and CDR2 as SNEGSKA (reference sequence). The CDR3 has 13 amino acids. The CDR3 spells CSASGGSSQPQHF. CDR3 DNA sequence: TGCAGTGCTAGTGGAGGGAGTAGTCAGCCCCAGCATTTT.

The chain's CDR3 is CASSPLGDSNQPQHF. In DNA form, the CDR3 reads TGTGCCAGCAGTCCTTTGGGGGATAGCAATCAGCCCCAGCATTTT. The gene calls are TRBV7-9 and TRBJ1-5; maybe TRBD1 (5 bases). This CDR3 is 15 amino acids long. The V gene lost 6 bases and the J gene lost 0 bases, with 12 bases spanning the gap. CDR1 is SEHNR, CDR2 FQNEAQ, per germline (reference sequence).

This clonotype was recorded at least ten times. The CDR3 spells CASRGQSTVSPLHF. In nucleotides, the CDR3 is TGTGCCAGCAGGGGACAGTCGACGGTTTCACCCCTCCACTTT. The chain links TRBV7-2 to TRBJ1-6; 7 bases align to TRBD1. The germline V gene has CDR1 SGHTA and CDR2 FQGNSA. The CDR3 is 14 amino acids. V gave up 6 bases and J gave up 9 bases; unmatched junction bases: 8. Full variable domain (rest looked up from reference TRBV7-2 and TRBJ1-6): GAGVSQSPSNKVTEKGKDVELRCDPISGHTALYWYRQSLGQGLEFLIYFQGNSAPDKSGLPSDRFSAERTGGSVSTLTIQRTQQEDSAVYLCASRGQSTVSPLHFGNGTRLTVT.

CDR3 sequence (DNA): TGTGCCAGCTCACCCCGGACAGGCGAGGGCAACTATGGCTACACCTTC. Translated, it gives CASSPRTGEGNYGYTF. The V and J genes are TRBV18 and TRBJ1-2, with 7 bases matching TRBD1. J was trimmed by 2 bases and V by 3 bases; bases with no gene match: 9. Per the germline V gene, CDR1 is KGHSH and CDR2 is LQKENI. This CDR3 contains 16 residues.

This clonotype has a count of ten or more. The chain combines TRBV5-1 with TRBJ2-5, with D possibly TRBD2 on 6 matching bases. The germline gives CDR1 SGHRS, CDR2 YFSETQ. V was trimmed by 4 bases and J by 2 bases, leaving 12 bases between them. The CDR3 extends over 14 amino acids. The CDR3 nucleotides read TGCGCCAGCAGCGAAGGGACTTCACAAGAGACCCAGTACTTC. The encoded protein is CASSEGTSQETQYF.

The genes are TRBV10-3 and TRBJ1-3, with TRBD1 matching 7 bases. The germline V gene has CDR1 ENHRY and CDR2 SYGVKD. CDR3 size: 14 residues. V lost 6 bases to trimming and J lost 0 bases; unmatched junction nucleotides: 2. The CDR3 loop reads CAISTGVSGNTIYF. The CDR3 nucleotides read TGTGCCATCAGCACAGGGGTCTCTGGAAACACCATATATTTT.

CDR3 region: CASSQGLAGMETQYF. The CDR3 DNA follows: TGCGCCAGCAGCCAAGGGCTAGCGGGAATGGAGACCCAGTACTTC. J is TRBJ2-5 and V is TRBV4-3; 9 bases match TRBD2. Germline CDR1 LGHNA, CDR2 YSLEER. The CDR3 is made up of 15 amino acids. The ends lost 1 base at V and 5 bases at J; junction bases unmatched: 5.

This clonotype was recorded many times. The CDR3 sequence: CSVFGGRSVNEQFF. The CDR3 region has the DNA TGCAGCGTTTTCGGCGGGAGATCAGTTAATGAGCAGTTCTTC. The V gene is TRBV29-1, the J gene TRBJ2-1; 7 nucleotides agree with TRBD2. The CDR3 sequence is 14 residues long. J gave up 7 bases and V 5 bases, and 11 bases lay outside the gene matches. Germline CDR1 and CDR2: SQVTM and ANQGSEA.

V and J are TRBV7-2 and TRBJ2-1, with TRBD2 matching over 8 bases. Trimming took 2 bases from V and 0 from J; bases not matched to a gene: 3. The CDR3 consists of 16 residues. Germline CDR1 and CDR2: SGHTA and FQGNSA. The CDR3 reads CASSLYGGDSYNEQFF. The CDR3, as DNA: TGTGCCAGCAGCTTATACGGGGGGGACTCCTACAATGAGCAGTTCTTC.